This T cell receptor beta chain was sequenced during a study of cytomegalovirus exposure and HLA in healthy donors. Study results and caveats: An Asian-associated ancestry cluster reportedly showed fewer N-insertions than the roughly 670-donor mean in a later analysis.

Trimming stripped 4 bases from V and 8 bases from J, with 11 bases between. The CDR3 is 13 amino acids. In germline, CDR1 is LGHNA, CDR2 YSLEER. Only a few counts were recorded for this clone. The target antigen is unknown. Primers included in the PCR were 60 Vbeta and 13 Jbeta primers. The protocol was immunoSEQ multiplex PCR, while the TCRdb copy is restricted to in-frame clones and leaves out a portion. This table holds about 160,000 clones, approximately 76% found once. Sequenced: PBMCs. The TCR was taken from a man aged 55 to 70 in good health and CMV-seronegative. This chain links TRBV4-3 with TRBJ1-4, with D possibly matching TRBD1 (6 bases). The DNA for the CDR3 is TGCGCCAGCAGCCGAGGGGGTGACGAAAAACTGTTTTTT. Translating it yields CASSRGGDEKLFF.